Listed here are 31 T cell receptor beta chains from one sample, sequenced in a study of T cell responses to AZD1222 COVID-19 vaccine. Measured with immunoSEQ multiplex PCR; TCRdb has only the in-frame clones, and not every one. In the table there are about 150,000 clones, more than 85% of which are singletons. This specimen was peripheral blood, taken after recovery from COVID-19. Source of these receptors: an adult who had recovered from COVID-19.

The chain uses TRBV3-1 (or the pseudogene TRBV3-2) and TRBJ2-3; the match to TRBD1 covers 8 bases. V dropped 3 bases and J dropped 8; count of bases not matched to a gene: 10. The CDR3 extends over 15 amino acids. Per germline, CDR1 LGHDT and CDR2 YNNKEL (reference sequence). The CDR3 here is CASSQGGGQGSTQYF. Written as DNA, the CDR3 is TGTGCCAGCAGCCAGGGGGGAGGACAGGGTAGTACGCAGTATTTT.

The CDR3 sequence: CASSHGLAGGPETQYF. The DNA for the CDR3 is TGCGCCAGCAGCCATGGACTAGCGGGGGGGCCCGAGACCCAGTACTTC. The chain combines TRBV4-3 with TRBJ2-5; 15 bases line up with TRBD2. The germline V gene has CDR1 LGHNA and CDR2 YSLEER. V shed 3 bases, J shed 5 bases, and the junction held 4 bases outside the gene matches. This CDR3 region has 16 residues.

This chain links TRBV10-3 with TRBJ1-2; possibly TRBD1 for D (6 bases). The V gene lost 6 bases and the J gene lost 6 bases, with 8 bases spanning the gap. Germline loops: CDR1 ENHRY, CDR2 SYGVKD. This CDR3 is 11 amino acids long. The chain's CDR3 is CAIRWGHGYTF. The DNA of the CDR3 is TGTGCCATCAGATGGGGGCATGGCTACACCTTC.

The J gene is TRBJ1-1, the V gene TRBV2, with D possibly matching TRBD1 (5 bases). V was trimmed by 4 bases and J by 5 bases, leaving 17 bases between them. CDR1 and CDR2 from the germline V gene are SNHLY and FYNNEI. CDR3 length: 15 residues. The CDR3 spells CASSAFYRLRTEAFF. The DNA of the CDR3 is TGTGCCAGCAGTGCATTTTACAGGTTACGAACTGAAGCTTTCTTT. The full variable domain, in which reference TRBV2 and TRBJ1-1 provide the parts outside the CDR3, is EPEVTQTPSHQVTQMGQEVILRCVPISNHLYFYWYRQILGQKVEFLVSFYNNEISEKSEIFDDQFSVERPDGSNFTLKIRSTKLEDSAMYFCASSAFYRLRTEAFFGQGTRLTVV.

The chain is built from TRBV28 and TRBJ1-6; D is unclear. Germline V gives CDR1 MDHEN, CDR2 SYDVKM. V shed 6 bases and J shed 11 bases, with 11 bases lying between them. This CDR3 is 12 amino acids long. This chain's CDR3 is CASSLTQAPLHF. In DNA, the CDR3 is TGTGCCAGCAGCCTTACACAAGCACCCCTCCACTTT. The complete variable domain, with remaining parts taken from reference TRBV28 and TRBJ1-6, reads DVKVTQSSRYLVKRTGEKVFLECVQDMDHENMFWYRQDPGLGLRLIYFSYDVKMKEKGDIPEGYSVSREKKERFSLILESASTNQTSMYLCASSLTQAPLHFGNGTRLTVT.

The genes are TRBV19 and TRBJ2-3, with D possibly matching TRBD1 (6 bases). Germline lookup yields CDR1 LNHDA and CDR2 SQIVND (reference sequence). The CDR3 covers 13 residues. The germline V and J ends were trimmed by 5 bases and 3 bases, with 9 bases remaining between them. The DNA for the CDR3 is TGTGCCAGTAGTTGGACAGTAACAGATACGCAGTATTTT. Translating gives CASSWTVTDTQYF.

The rearrangement joins TRBV3-1 (or the pseudogene TRBV3-2) to TRBJ2-1; D unresolved. Germline CDR1 LGHDT, CDR2 YNNKEL (reference sequence). The V gene lost 4 bases and the J gene lost 8 bases, with 18 bases spanning the gap. The CDR3 runs to 15 residues. CDR3 sequence: CASSPLGRRIYEQFF. The CDR3 DNA reads TGTGCCAGCAGCCCCCTAGGTCGGAGAATCTATGAGCAGTTCTTC.

This chain connects TRBV15 to TRBJ2-4; tentative D call: TRBD1 (5 bases). This CDR3 is 18 amino acids long. V lost 2 bases and J lost 2, with 19 bases in between. From germline, CDR1 is LNHNV and CDR2 YYDKDF (reference sequence). The DNA for the CDR3 is TGTGCCACCAGCAGACAAGACGGCAGGGTTTCGACCAAAAACATTCAGTACTTC. It encodes CATSRQDGRVSTKNIQYF.

V is TRBV28 and J is TRBJ2-5; TRBD2 is a possible D gene (6 bases). The V end lost 4 bases, the J end lost 2 bases, and 14 bases lay between the germline ends. From germline, CDR1 is MDHEN and CDR2 SYDVKM. The CDR3 has 15 residues. CDR3 loop: CASSSYTGVQETQYF. CDR3 bases: TGTGCCAGCAGTTCCTATACGGGGGTACAAGAGACCCAGTACTTC.

The chain employs TRBV6-1 and TRBJ2-7, with D tentatively TRBD1 (5 bases). V was trimmed by 6 bases and J by 4 bases, leaving 22 bases between them. The CDR3 consists of 16 residues. Germline CDR1 reads MNHNS; CDR2 reads SASEGT. The CDR3 nucleotides read TGTGCCAGCAGAGAACGGACAAACCATCAAAGTTACGAGCAGTACTTC. This encodes CASRERTNHQSYEQYF.

The chain combines TRBV2 with TRBJ2-7; D gene unclear. CDR3 length: 13 amino acids. V dropped 5 bases and J dropped 2 bases, with 10 bases sitting between them. Germline CDR1 and CDR2: SNHLY and FYNNEI. CDR3 residues: CASSLGPAYEQYF. The DNA of the CDR3 is TGTGCCAGCAGTCTCGGACCGGCCTACGAGCAGTACTTC.

The chain has TRBV4-2 and TRBJ2-1; D may be TRBD2 (5 bases). The V gene lost 5 bases and the J gene lost 0 bases, with 14 bases spanning the gap. The CDR3 has 16 amino acids. Germline V gene lookup returns CDR1 LGHNA and CDR2 YNFKEQ. CDR3 nucleotides: TGTGCCAGCAGCGCGAAGACTACGAGCTCCTACAATGAGCAGTTCTTC. It encodes CASSAKTTSSYNEQFF.

This clone was detected only once. The chain couples TRBV9 to TRBJ1-6, with 7 bases fitting TRBD1. CDR1 and CDR2 from the germline V gene are SGDLS and YYNGEE. This CDR3 comprises 13 residues. V was clipped by 1 base and J by 10 bases; unmatched bases: 2. CDR3 amino acids: CASSVTGESPLHF. In nucleotides, the CDR3 is TGTGCCAGCAGCGTAACAGGGGAATCACCCCTCCACTTT.

The J gene is TRBJ2-5, the V gene TRBV7-9, with a possible D match to TRBD2 (6 bases). The germline V gene has CDR1 SEHNR and CDR2 FQNEAQ (reference sequence). This CDR3 has 11 residues. V dropped 7 bases and J dropped 5 bases, with 8 bases sitting between them. The CDR3 reads CASNLAETQYF. As DNA, the CDR3 is TGTGCCAGCAACCTAGCGGAGACCCAGTACTTC.

The chain uses TRBV3-1 (or the pseudogene TRBV3-2) and TRBJ1-6; D uncertain. CDR3 size: 13 residues. Trimming pared 1 base from V and 10 bases from J, leaving 8 bases between. Germline lookup yields CDR1 LGHDT and CDR2 YNNKEL (reference sequence). CDR3 DNA: TGTGCCAGCAGCCAAGCCGAGGGATCACCCCTCCACTTT. It is translated as CASSQAEGSPLHF.

The chain has TRBV6-2 or TRBV6-3 and TRBJ1-1; tentative D call: TRBD1 (6 bases). From germline, CDR1 is MNHEY and CDR2 SVGEGT. The CDR3 covers 14 residues. V lost 2 bases to trimming and J lost 6 bases, with 13 bases between them. Written as DNA, the CDR3 is TGTGCCAGCAGTTACGGGGGGGCGCTTCCTGAAGCTTTCTTT. Translating gives CASSYGGALPEAFF.

The chain has TRBV3-1 (or the pseudogene TRBV3-2) and TRBJ2-5, with 7 bases matching TRBD1. With 0 bases clipped from V and 5 bases from J, the junction kept 6 bases outside the gene matches. CDR1 is LGHDT and CDR2 is YNNKEL in the germline V gene (reference sequence). CDR3 size: 15 residues. For the CDR3, the DNA is TGTGCCAGCAGCCAAGATCGGCGACAGGGTGAGACCCAGTACTTC. Its protein is CASSQDRRQGETQYF.

The chain carries TRBV11-2 and TRBJ2-7; D remains ambiguous. The CDR3 extends over 11 amino acids. Per germline, CDR1 SGHAT and CDR2 FQNNGV. V gave up 4 bases and J gave up 1 base, with 2 bases separating them. DNA of the CDR3: TGTGCCAGCAGCTCGTCCTACGAGCAGTACTTC. Protein: CASSSSYEQYF.

V usage is TRBV27 and J usage is TRBJ2-7; 7 positions match TRBD2. The CDR3 is made up of 18 amino acids. The V segment lost 5 bases and the J segment 0 bases; nucleotides outside the gene matches: 16. Germline values: CDR1 MNHEY, CDR2 SMNVEV (reference sequence). This CDR3 is CASSPRVSKREGSYEQYF. The CDR3 coding sequence is TGTGCCAGCAGTCCGCGCGTAAGTAAGAGGGAGGGCTCCTACGAGCAGTACTTC.

The chain employs TRBV29-1 and TRBJ2-3; 7 bases line up with TRBD2. There are 14 residues in the CDR3. Germline lookup yields CDR1 SQVTM and CDR2 ANQGSEA. The V and J ends lost 4 bases and 4 bases, in that order; junction bases with no gene match: 8. CDR3 in DNA: TGCAGCGTTGGGAGAGCGGGAAACCCAGATACGCAGTATTTT. It specifies CSVGRAGNPDTQYF.

This chain uses TRBV24-1 with TRBJ1-5; 7 bases agree with TRBD1. V lost 2 bases and J lost 2; bases outside the gene matches: 2. Germline V gives CDR1 KGHDR, CDR2 SFDVKD. The CDR3 is 15 amino acids. CDR3 DNA sequence: TGTGCCACCAGTGATTCCAGGGGGGGCAATCAGCCCCAGCATTTT. Protein product: CATSDSRGGNQPQHF.

This chain uses TRBV5-4 with TRBJ2-5; 8 bases match TRBD1. The CDR3 totals 14 residues. The ends lost 0 bases at V and 5 bases at J; junction bases unmatched: 3. Germline-derived CDR1 and CDR2 are SGHNT and YYREEE (reference sequence). CDR3 DNA: TGTGCCAGCAGCTTGGGGGACAGGACGGAGACCCAGTACTTC. Protein product: CASSLGDRTETQYF.

The CDR3 sequence: CASSFGLAGVVYEQYF. The CDR3 bases are TGTGCCAGCAGTTTCGGCCTAGCGGGAGTTGTCTACGAGCAGTACTTC. This rearrangement joins TRBV28 to TRBJ2-7; 10 positions agree with TRBD2. V lost 3 bases, J lost 3 bases, and 8 bases stayed unmatched. Per germline, CDR1 MDHEN and CDR2 SYDVKM. This CDR3 spans 16 amino acids.

This chain connects TRBV7-2 to TRBJ1-5, with D possibly matching TRBD1 (6 bases). V lost 4 bases, J lost 6 bases, and 16 bases lay in between. The CDR3 totals 15 residues. CDR1 and CDR2 from the germline V gene are SGHTA and FQGNSA. The CDR3: CASSYFRGGSQPQHF. CDR3 nucleotides: TGTGCCAGCAGCTACTTCAGGGGAGGGAGTCAGCCCCAGCATTTT.

This clone was picked up one time. The chain uses TRBV4-2 and TRBJ2-3; 11 bases are shared with TRBD2. CDR1 LGHNA and CDR2 YNFKEQ come from the germline V gene. The CDR3 totals 16 residues. V shed 4 bases, J shed 6 bases, and the junction held 9 bases outside the gene matches. CDR3 nucleotide sequence: TGTGCCAGCAGCCCTTTAGCGGGGGGGCTGATCGATACGCAGTATTTT. Amino acids: CASSPLAGGLIDTQYF.

This chain joins TRBV24-1 and TRBJ1-1; perhaps TRBD1 as D (6 bases). Trimming shortened V by 7 bases and J by 0 bases, and 8 bases separated the two germline ends. Per germline, CDR1 KGHDR and CDR2 SFDVKD. CDR3 length: 13 amino acids. This CDR3 is CATRDSMNTEAFF. CDR3 DNA: TGTGCCACCAGGGACAGCATGAACACTGAAGCTTTCTTT.

The rearrangement joins TRBV11-2 to TRBJ1-5, with D maybe TRBD1 (6 bases). V lost 3 bases and J lost 7, with 13 bases in between. The CDR3 contains 14 residues. CDR1 is SGHAT and CDR2 is FQNNGV in the germline V gene. Written as DNA, the CDR3 is TGTGCCAGCAGCTTTGGGGGGCGAGGGCAGCCCCAGCATTTT. Protein sequence: CASSFGGRGQPQHF.

Here the CDR3 reads CATSDLKTQYF. CDR3 nucleotides: TGTGCCACCAGTGATTTAAAGACCCAGTACTTC. The rearrangement links TRBV24-1 to TRBJ2-5; the D is unclear. This CDR3 is 11 amino acids long. The germline V gene encodes CDR1 KGHDR and CDR2 SFDVKD. V lost 1 base to trimming and J lost 6 bases, with 2 bases between them.

The rearrangement links TRBV30 to TRBJ1-6; no reliable D call. The CDR3 runs to 11 residues. From germline, CDR1 is GTSNPN and CDR2 SVGIG (reference sequence). Trimming shortened V by 5 bases and J by 10 bases, and 9 bases separated the two germline ends. In nucleotides, the CDR3 is TGTGCCTGGCCGGTTCACTCACCCCTCCACTTT. This gives the protein CAWPVHSPLHF.

The rearrangement links TRBV4-1 to TRBJ1-1; D might be TRBD1 (6 bases). This CDR3 contains 12 residues. Looked up from germline, CDR1 is MGHRA and CDR2 is YSYEKL. Between the trimmed V and J ends, which lost 6 bases and 3 bases, there was a span of 8 bases. CDR3 nucleotides: TGCGCCAGCAGAAGGACAGACACTGAAGCTTTCTTT. It is translated as CASRRTDTEAFF.

This clone has only a few counts. The same CDR3 also results from other DNA sequences found in this sample. The V and J genes are TRBV4-1 and TRBJ2-7; 10 bases match TRBD2. The V segment lost 1 base and the J segment 3 bases; nucleotides outside the gene matches: 3. Germline loops: CDR1 MGHRA, CDR2 YSYEKL. This CDR3 is built from 15 residues. CDR3 sequence: CASSQASGRVYEQYF. CDR3 nucleotides: TGCGCCAGCAGCCAAGCTAGCGGGAGAGTCTACGAGCAGTACTTC.